The entry below describes one T cell receptor beta chain. Its cognate antigen is unknown. Each person with ophthalmopathy scored at least 3 on the Clinical Activity Score, reached NOSPECS grade 4 or higher, and had been ill under 3 months. Clinical symptoms, serum thyroxine, TRAb, thyroid ultrasound and orbital computed tomography informed diagnoses. There were TCR beta CDR3 regions amplified from RNA transcripts. Researchers ran a first-round RT-PCR on the TCR CDR3 using the HTBI primer set. TCRdb re-called the multiplex PCR reads with MiXCR, one entry per CDR3 protein. Here the sample spans around 570,000 distinct CDR3 sequences, just under 20% being singletons. Germline V lookup: CDR1 SGHVS, CDR2 FNYEAQ. This CDR3 is built from 15 residues. V lost 3 bases, J lost 8 bases, and 5 bases stayed unmatched. These data come from a study of T cells in Graves' hyperthyroidism and ophthalmopathy. Study findings and constraints: A 13 V-J signature model discriminated ophthalmopathy versus stable hyperthyroidism. Most expanded thyroid clonotypes above 0.001 also appeared in blood.

The rearrangement links TRBV7-6 to TRBJ1-3; TRBD1 matches 12 bases. The source material was blood. The TCR originated in a man aged 35 to 55 with Graves' ophthalmopathy. CDR3 nucleotide sequence: TGTGCCAGCAGCTTCCGGGACAGGGGGCTCGACACCATATATTTT. It codes for CASSFRDRGLDTIYF.